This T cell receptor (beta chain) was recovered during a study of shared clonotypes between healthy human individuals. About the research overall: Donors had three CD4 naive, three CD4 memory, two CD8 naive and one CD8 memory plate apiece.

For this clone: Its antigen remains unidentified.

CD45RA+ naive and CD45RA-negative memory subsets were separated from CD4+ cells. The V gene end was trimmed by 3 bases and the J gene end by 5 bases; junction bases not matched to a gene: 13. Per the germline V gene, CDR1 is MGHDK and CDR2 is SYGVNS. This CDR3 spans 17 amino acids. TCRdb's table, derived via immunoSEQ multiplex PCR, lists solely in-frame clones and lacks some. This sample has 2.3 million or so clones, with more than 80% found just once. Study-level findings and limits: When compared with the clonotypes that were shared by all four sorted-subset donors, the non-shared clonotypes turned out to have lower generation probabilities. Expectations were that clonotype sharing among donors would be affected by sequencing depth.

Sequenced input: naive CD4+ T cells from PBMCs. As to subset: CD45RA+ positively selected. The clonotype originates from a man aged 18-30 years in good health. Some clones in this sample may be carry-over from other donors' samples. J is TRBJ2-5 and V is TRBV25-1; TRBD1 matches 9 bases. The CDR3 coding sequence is TGTGCCAGCAGTGACTCTATTGGGGACAGGGATCCGGAGACCCAGTACTTC. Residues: CASSDSIGDRDPETQYF.